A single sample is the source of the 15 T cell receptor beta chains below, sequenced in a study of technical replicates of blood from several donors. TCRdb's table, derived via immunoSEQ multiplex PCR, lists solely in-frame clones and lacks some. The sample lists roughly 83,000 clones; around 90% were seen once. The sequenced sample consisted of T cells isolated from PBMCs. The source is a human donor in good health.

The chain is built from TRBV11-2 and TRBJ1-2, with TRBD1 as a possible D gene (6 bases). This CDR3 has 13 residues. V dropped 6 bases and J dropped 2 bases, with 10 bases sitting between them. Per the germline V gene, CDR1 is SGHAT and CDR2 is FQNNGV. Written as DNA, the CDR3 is TGTGCCAGCAGAGGGGGGGGGAACTATGGCTACACCTTC. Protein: CASRGGGNYGYTF.

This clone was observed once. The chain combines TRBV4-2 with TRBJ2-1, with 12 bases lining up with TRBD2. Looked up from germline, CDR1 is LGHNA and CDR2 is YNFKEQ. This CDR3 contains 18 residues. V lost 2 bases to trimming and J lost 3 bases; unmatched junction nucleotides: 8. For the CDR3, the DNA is TGTGCCAGCAGCCAATGGACTAGCGGGAAGTACGACTACAATGAGCAGTTCTTC. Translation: CASSQWTSGKYDYNEQFF.

The CDR3 DNA sequence: TGTGCCAGCAGCTTGGAGGGTAGCGGGGAGAACTATGGCTACACCTTC. This translates into CASSLEGSGENYGYTF. The chain carries TRBV5-6 and TRBJ1-2; the D is unclear. V lost 0 bases to trimming and J lost 2 bases, with 14 bases between them. The germline V gene encodes CDR1 SGHDT and CDR2 YYEEEE. The CDR3 length is 16 residues.

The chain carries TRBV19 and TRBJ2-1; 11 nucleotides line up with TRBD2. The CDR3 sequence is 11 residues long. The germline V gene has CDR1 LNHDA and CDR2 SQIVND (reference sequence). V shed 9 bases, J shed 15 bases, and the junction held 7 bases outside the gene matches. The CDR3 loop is CASSTGTSGFF. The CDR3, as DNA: TGTGCCAGCTCAACCGGGACTAGCGGGTTCTTC. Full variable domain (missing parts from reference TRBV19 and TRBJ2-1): DGGITQSPKYLFRKEGQNVTLSCEQNLNHDAMYWYRQDPGQGLRLIYYSQIVNDFQKGDIAEGYSVSREKKESFPLTVTSAQKNPTAFYLCASSTGTSGFFGPGTRLTVL.

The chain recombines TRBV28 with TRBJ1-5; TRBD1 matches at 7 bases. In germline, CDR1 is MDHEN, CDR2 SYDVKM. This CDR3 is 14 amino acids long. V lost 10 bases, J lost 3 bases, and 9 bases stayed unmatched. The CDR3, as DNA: TGTGCCACCCTGGACAGGTGGGTCAATCAGCCCCAGCATTTT. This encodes CATLDRWVNQPQHF.

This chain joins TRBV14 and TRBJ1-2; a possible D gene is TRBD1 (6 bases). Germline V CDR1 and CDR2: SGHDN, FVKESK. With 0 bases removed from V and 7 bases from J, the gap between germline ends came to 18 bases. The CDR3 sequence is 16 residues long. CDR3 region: CASSQEGLRGIGGYTF. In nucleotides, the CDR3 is TGTGCCAGCAGCCAAGAAGGTTTGAGGGGGATTGGTGGCTACACCTTC.

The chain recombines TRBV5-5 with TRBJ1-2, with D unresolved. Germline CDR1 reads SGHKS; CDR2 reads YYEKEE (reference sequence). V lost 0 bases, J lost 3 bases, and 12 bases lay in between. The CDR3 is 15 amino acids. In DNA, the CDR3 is TGTGCCAGCAGCTTGGTAGCTACCGCGGACTATGGCTACACCTTC. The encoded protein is CASSLVATADYGYTF.

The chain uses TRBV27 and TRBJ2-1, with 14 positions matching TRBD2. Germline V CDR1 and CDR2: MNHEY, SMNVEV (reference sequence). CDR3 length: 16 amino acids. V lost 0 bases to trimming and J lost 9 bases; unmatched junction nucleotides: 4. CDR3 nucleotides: TGTGCCAGCAGTTTATCGCCGGGACTAGCGGGAGCTGAGCAGTTCTTC. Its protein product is CASSLSPGLAGAEQFF.

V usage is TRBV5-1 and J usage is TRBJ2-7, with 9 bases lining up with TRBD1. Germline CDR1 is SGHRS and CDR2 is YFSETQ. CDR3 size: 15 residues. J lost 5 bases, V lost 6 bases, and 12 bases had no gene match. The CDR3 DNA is TGCGCCAGCACCCCGAATTTTGGGACAGGGAACGAGCAGTACTTC. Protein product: CASTPNFGTGNEQYF. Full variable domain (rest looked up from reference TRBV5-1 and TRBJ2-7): KAGVTQTPRYLIKTRGQQVTLSCSPISGHRSVSWYQQTPGQGLQFLFEYFSETQRNKGNFPGRFSGRQFSNSRSEMNVSTLELGDSALYLCASTPNFGTGNEQYFGPGTRLTVT.

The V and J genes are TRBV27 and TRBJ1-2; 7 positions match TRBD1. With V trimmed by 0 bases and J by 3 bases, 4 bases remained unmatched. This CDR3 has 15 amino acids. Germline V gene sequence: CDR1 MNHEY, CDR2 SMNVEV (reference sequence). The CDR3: CASSLSWDSDYGYTF. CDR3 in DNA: TGTGCCAGCAGTTTATCTTGGGACAGCGACTATGGCTACACCTTC.

The CDR3 loop is CASSESAERYYGYTF. CDR3 DNA sequence: TGCGCCAGCAGTGAGTCCGCCGAGAGATACTATGGCTACACCTTC. The chain uses TRBV10-2 and TRBJ1-2; D unresolved. The CDR3 is 15 amino acids. Deletions cut 0 bases from V and 3 bases from J, with 11 bases between. Germline CDR1 and CDR2: WSHSY and SAAADI.

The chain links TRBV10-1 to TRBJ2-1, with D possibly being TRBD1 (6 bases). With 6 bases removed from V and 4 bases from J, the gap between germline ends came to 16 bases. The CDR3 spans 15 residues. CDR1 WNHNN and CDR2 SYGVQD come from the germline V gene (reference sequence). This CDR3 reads CASSAGQSMYNEQFF. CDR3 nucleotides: TGCGCCAGCAGCGCCGGACAGTCAATGTACAATGAGCAGTTCTTC.

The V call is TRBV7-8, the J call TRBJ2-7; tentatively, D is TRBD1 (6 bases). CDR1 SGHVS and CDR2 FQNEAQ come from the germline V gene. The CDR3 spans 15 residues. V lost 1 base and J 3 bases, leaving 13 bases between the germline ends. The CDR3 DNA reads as TGTGCCAGCAGCTTAGGGAGGACAGCCTTCTACGAGCAGTACTTC. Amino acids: CASSLGRTAFYEQYF.

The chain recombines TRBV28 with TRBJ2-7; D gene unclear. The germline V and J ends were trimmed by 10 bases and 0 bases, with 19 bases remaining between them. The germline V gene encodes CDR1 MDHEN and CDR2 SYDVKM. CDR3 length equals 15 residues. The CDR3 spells CATTRVSVSSYEQYF. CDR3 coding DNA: TGTGCCACCACGAGAGTAAGCGTAAGCTCCTACGAGCAGTACTTC.

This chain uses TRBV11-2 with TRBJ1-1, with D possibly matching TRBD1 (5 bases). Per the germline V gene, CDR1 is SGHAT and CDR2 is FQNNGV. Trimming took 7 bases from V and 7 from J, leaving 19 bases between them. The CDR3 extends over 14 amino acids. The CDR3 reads CASTPTGQGFEAFF. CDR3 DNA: TGTGCCAGCACCCCTACCGGGCAGGGCTTTGAAGCTTTCTTT.